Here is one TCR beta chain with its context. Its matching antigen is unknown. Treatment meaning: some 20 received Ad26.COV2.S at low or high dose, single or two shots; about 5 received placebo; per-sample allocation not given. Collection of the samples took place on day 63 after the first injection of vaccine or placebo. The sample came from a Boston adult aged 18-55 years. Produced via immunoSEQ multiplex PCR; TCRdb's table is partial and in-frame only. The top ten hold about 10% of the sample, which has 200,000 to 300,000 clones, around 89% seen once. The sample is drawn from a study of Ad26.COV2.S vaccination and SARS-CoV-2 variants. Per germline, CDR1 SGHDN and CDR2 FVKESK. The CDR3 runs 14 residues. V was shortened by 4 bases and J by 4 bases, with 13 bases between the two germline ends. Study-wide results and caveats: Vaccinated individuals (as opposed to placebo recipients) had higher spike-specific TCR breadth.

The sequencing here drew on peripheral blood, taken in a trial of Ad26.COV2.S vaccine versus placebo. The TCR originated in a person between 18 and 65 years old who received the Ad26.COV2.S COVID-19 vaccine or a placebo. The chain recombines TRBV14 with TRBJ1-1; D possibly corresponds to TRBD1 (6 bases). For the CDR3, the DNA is TGTGCCAGCAGCCCGAGGATAGGGGGCACTGAAGCTTTCTTT. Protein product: CASSPRIGGTEAFF.